This T cell receptor beta chain originates from a study of shared clonotypes between healthy human individuals. Sequencing was performed with immunoSEQ multiplex PCR; in TCRdb, only in-frame clones are kept and a portion is missing. The table records 2 million to 2.5 million clones, 85% to 95% of them present only once. Trimming removed 3 bases from V and 7 bases from J; junction bases left unmatched: 4. CDR3 length: 14 amino acids. Germline lookup yields CDR1 SGHRS and CDR2 YFSETQ. In its sample, this clone was seen once. The specimen sequenced was naive CD4+ T cells from PBMCs. Subset specified: CD45RA+ positively selected. The V gene is TRBV5-1, the J gene TRBJ1-5; 10 nucleotides line up with TRBD1. The receptor's source is a man between 18 and 35 years old in good health. Some clones in this sample may be carry-over from other donors' samples. In DNA, the CDR3 is TGCGCCAGCAGCTGGACAGGGGGGGAACAGCCCCAGCATTTT. Its translation: CASSWTGGEQPQHF.